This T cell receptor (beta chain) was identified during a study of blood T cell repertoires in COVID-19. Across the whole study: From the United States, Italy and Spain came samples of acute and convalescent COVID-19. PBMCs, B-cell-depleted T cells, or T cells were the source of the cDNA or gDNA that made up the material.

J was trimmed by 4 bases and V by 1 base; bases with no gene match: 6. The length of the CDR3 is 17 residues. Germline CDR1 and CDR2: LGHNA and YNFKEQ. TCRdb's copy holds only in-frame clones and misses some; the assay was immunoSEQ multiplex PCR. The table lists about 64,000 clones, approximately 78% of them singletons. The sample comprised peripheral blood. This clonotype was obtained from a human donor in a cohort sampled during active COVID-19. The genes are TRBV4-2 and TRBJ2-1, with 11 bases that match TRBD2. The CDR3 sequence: CASSQGSSGGKYNEQFF. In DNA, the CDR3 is TGTGCCAGCAGCCAAGGTTCTAGCGGGGGGAAATACAATGAGCAGTTCTTC.